These 15 T cell receptor beta chains were sequenced from one sample in a study of vaccination effects on CD4 cells after COVID-19. Their specific antigens are unknown. With 9 to 11 days of culture completed, CD4+ T cells were isolated. Method: immunoSEQ multiplex PCR; TCRdb's copy keeps in-frame clones and lacks some. The sample gives about 48,000 clones, approximately 65% of which show up once; 4.5% to 6.5% is in the top ten. The specimen comprised CD4+ T cells from PBMCs cultured without peptide, sampled before COVID-19 vaccination. These receptors came from a human donor who received a COVID-19 vaccine.

This clone was observed a few times. The chain employs TRBV9 and TRBJ2-5; 13 nucleotides align to TRBD2. This CDR3 is built from 16 residues. Germline values: CDR1 SGDLS, CDR2 YYNGEE. V dropped 4 bases and J dropped 2; count of bases not matched to a gene: 5. The CDR3 protein is CASSPQGLAGQETQYF. CDR3 coding DNA: TGTGCCAGCAGCCCCCAGGGACTAGCGGGGCAAGAGACCCAGTACTTC.

The V and J genes are TRBV19 and TRBJ2-5; D could derive from TRBD1 or TRBD2 (5 bases each). Per germline, CDR1 LNHDA and CDR2 SQIVND (reference sequence). The V gene lost 4 bases and the J gene lost 5 bases, with 17 bases spanning the gap. This CDR3 is 15 amino acids long. CDR3 region: CASSTAEGGTETQYF. The CDR3 nucleotides are TGTGCCAGTAGTACTGCCGAGGGTGGGACGGAGACCCAGTACTTC.

The V gene is TRBV7-9, the J gene TRBJ1-4, with TRBD1 matching 8 bases. Germline CDR1 and CDR2: SEHNR and FQNEAQ (reference sequence). J lost 3 bases, V lost 1 base, and 10 bases had no gene match. CDR3 length: 18 residues. This CDR3 reads CASSLGQGLGFANEKLFF. The CDR3 DNA is TGTGCCAGCAGCTTAGGACAGGGGTTGGGGTTTGCTAATGAAAAACTGTTTTTT.

The chain links TRBV4-1 to TRBJ2-7; 7 positions match TRBD1. This CDR3 has 13 residues. Germline values: CDR1 MGHRA, CDR2 YSYEKL. Losses at the gene ends were 0 bases for V and 7 bases for J; bases not matched to a gene: 3. CDR3 amino acids: CASSQDPGGEQYF. The CDR3 nucleotides read TGCGCCAGCAGCCAAGACCCAGGGGGTGAGCAGTACTTC.

This chain uses TRBV28 with TRBJ2-1, with TRBD2 matching over 8 bases. The germline CDR1 and CDR2 sequences are MDHEN and SYDVKM. This CDR3 contains 15 residues. Trimming at V came to 7 bases and at J to 6 bases, leaving 11 bases not matched to a gene. The CDR3 loop reads CASTVAGWVGNEQFF. The CDR3 coding sequence is TGTGCCAGCACCGTAGCGGGGTGGGTGGGCAATGAGCAGTTCTTC.

DNA for the CDR3: TGTGCCAGCAGCTTAACCGGGGGCGGCACAGATACGCAGTATTTT. Amino acids: CASSLTGGGTDTQYF. This sequence joins TRBV7-6 and TRBJ2-3, with D tentatively TRBD1 or TRBD2 (6 bases each). The CDR3 contains 15 residues. V was cut by 2 bases and J by 1 base, with 10 bases left in between. Germline loops: CDR1 SGHVS, CDR2 FNYEAQ.

V gene TRBV2 combines with J gene TRBJ1-1; perhaps TRBD1 as D (6 bases). V was cut by 7 bases and J by 2 bases, with 17 bases left in between. From germline, CDR1 is SNHLY and CDR2 FYNNEI. The CDR3 totals 15 residues. The CDR3 sequence: CASKLRTASNTEAFF. CDR3 sequence (DNA): TGTGCCAGCAAGCTGAGGACAGCCTCAAACACTGAAGCTTTCTTT. The full variable domain, completed using reference TRBV2 and TRBJ1-1, is EPEVTQTPSHQVTQMGQEVILRCVPISNHLYFYWYRQILGQKVEFLVSFYNNEISEKSEIFDDQFSVERPDGSNFTLKIRSTKLEDSAMYFCASKLRTASNTEAFFGQGTRLTVV.

J is TRBJ2-5 and V is TRBV6-1; no reliable D call. Trimming removed 3 bases from V and 0 bases from J, with 5 bases in between. Looked up from germline, CDR1 is MNHNS and CDR2 is SASEGT. This CDR3 spans 13 amino acids. The chain's CDR3 is CASSDGYQETQYF. CDR3 in DNA: TGTGCCAGCAGTGATGGCTACCAAGAGACCCAGTACTTC.

The chain has TRBV5-4 and TRBJ2-1, with D possibly matching TRBD1 (5 bases). This CDR3 has 15 residues. Germline CDR1 and CDR2: SGHNT and YYREEE (reference sequence). Trimming pared 1 base from V and 6 bases from J, leaving 14 bases between. CDR3 DNA: TGTGCCAGCAGCTTGAGGGGTAGTCTCTCCAATGAGCAGTTCTTC. Translating gives CASSLRGSLSNEQFF.

J is TRBJ2-5 and V is TRBV19, with TRBD1 matching over 7 bases. The V and J ends lost 4 bases and 5 bases, in that order; junction bases with no gene match: 10. CDR3 length equals 15 residues. Looked up from germline, CDR1 is LNHDA and CDR2 is SQIVND (reference sequence). CDR3 nucleotide sequence: TGTGCCAGTAGTAGATACAAGGGGGCTGTGGAGACCCAGTACTTC. Translated, it gives CASSRYKGAVETQYF.

This clone showed up just a few times. This rearrangement joins TRBV5-1 to TRBJ1-2; D unresolved. The germline V gene has CDR1 SGHRS and CDR2 YFSETQ. The CDR3 totals 13 residues. The ends were cut back, 6 bases at V and 7 bases at J, with 16 bases in the middle. The CDR3 sequence: CASTQQSDRGYTF. CDR3 coding DNA: TGCGCCAGCACGCAACAGAGCGATCGTGGCTACACCTTC.

The gene calls are TRBV3-1 (or the pseudogene TRBV3-2) and TRBJ2-3; 14 positions match TRBD2. V lost 1 base to trimming and J lost 2 bases; unmatched junction nucleotides: 2. Germline CDR1 reads LGHDT; CDR2 reads YNNKEL (reference sequence). The CDR3 is 17 amino acids. DNA of the CDR3: TGTGCCAGCAGCCAAGTGACTAGCGGGGGGGCCACAGATACGCAGTATTTT. Its translation: CASSQVTSGGATDTQYF.

This clone was seen more than once but under ten times. The rearrangement links TRBV19 to TRBJ2-2, with D unresolved. The CDR3 is 15 amino acids. V lost 10 bases to trimming and J lost 0 bases, with 15 bases between them. The germline V gene has CDR1 LNHDA and CDR2 SQIVND (reference sequence). The CDR3, as DNA: TGTGCCACCCATTTGACCAGCGCGAACACCGGGGAGCTGTTTTTT. Translated: CATHLTSANTGELFF.

The chain is built from TRBV12-3 or TRBV12-4 and TRBJ1-1; a possible D gene is TRBD1 (5 bases). This CDR3 is built from 13 residues. The V end lost 6 bases, the J end lost 4 bases, and 12 bases lay between the germline ends. The CDR3 coding sequence is TGTGCCAGCAGCCCTGACAGCATCACTGAAGCTTTCTTT. It specifies CASSPDSITEAFF.

This chain links TRBV15 with TRBJ2-7; D is unclear. The ends were cut back, 4 bases at V and 0 bases at J, with 7 bases in the middle. CDR1 and CDR2 from the germline V gene are LNHNV and YYDKDF (reference sequence). The CDR3 spans 13 residues. CDR3 bases: TGTGCCACCAGCACCGGCCCCTCCTACGAGCAGTACTTC. Translation gives CATSTGPSYEQYF.